This TCR beta chain was sequenced during a study of blood T cell repertoires in COVID-19 (dated by TCRdb to 2020 to 2021). In terms of the full investigation: Samples covering the acute and convalescent phases of COVID-19 were provided by collaborators in the United States, Italy and Spain. The prospective study material was composed of cDNA or gDNA derived from T cells, B-cell-depleted T cells, or PBMCs. The repertoires were released in a freely available public database intended as a resource for research on the immune response to SARS-CoV-2. Where HLA class I and class II types were available, the types were taken from metadata supplied by the sample provider, not from assay-based typing. Subjects who had been exposed to COVID-19, were actively infected with it, or had recovered from it provided the deeply sampled blood TCRbeta repertoires that made up the dataset. A de-identified subject ID, COVID-19 status, age in years and sex were almost always included in the sample metadata. Samples were obtained from the ongoing ImmuneRACE study (first 160 participants) and from 1,254 subjects provided by 6 global collaborators. General study outcomes and caveats: The amount of clinical and demographic metadata varied by source and participant and was provided uncurated.

The immunoSEQ Assay, a bias-controlled multiplex PCR, was used to amplify TCRbeta CDR3 regions from genomic DNA. The authors' pipeline ran thus. The number of nucleated cells in each sample was estimated from the amplification of reference gene primers within the assay. To quantify the absolute abundance of each unique TCRbeta CDR3 rearrangement, sequence reads were collapsed and filtered. Productive Simpson clonality was computed per sample as the square root of Simpson's diversity index over productive rearrangements. TCRdb carries this immuneACCESS record with in-frame sequences only. Its versions omit some clonotypes, under half of them owing to an unresolved V gene in the studies checked, with the rest unexplained. D and trimming were read from the DNA, whereas the V and J calls and clone size are those reported in that table. For this sample there are around 160,000 clones; around 87% appear just once. The top ten clonotypes cover approximately 6.2% of the sample.

V trim: 0 bases; J trim: 8 bases; unmatched bases: 9. The germline V gene (reference sequence) gives CDR1 as MNHEY and CDR2 as SMNVEV. Including cysteine and phenylalanine, the CDR3 has 16 amino acids. Only the CDR3 part of the read is kept: 48 bases, read in frame from the first base. Each collaborating institution followed its own protocols to collect whole blood in K2EDTA tubes. For TCRbeta analysis, collaborators shipped samples in one of three forms: frozen whole blood, isolated PBMCs, or DNA extracted from either of those sample types. This clone was seen only once. Its specific antigen is unknown. Base-call qualities are not available, and no considerably larger clone is one nucleotide away.

This receptor was identified in an elderly man with acute or convalescent COVID-19. Sample: peripheral blood. The chain employs TRBV27 and TRBJ2-1, and TRBD1 aligns with 8 junction nucleotides. The bases read TGTGCCAGCAGTTTATCGCCGGCAGGGGGCTGGGATGAGCAGTTCTTC. Its translation is CASSLSPAGGWDEQFF.